This is a list of T cell receptor beta chains from one sample in a study of control samples from healthy donors and cancer patients. Measured with immunoSEQ multiplex PCR; TCRdb has only the in-frame clones, and not every one. The table has fewer than 200,000 clones, around 93% seen once. Sample: blood. All receptors derive from a woman in her sixties in good health. CDR3s include the opening cysteine and the closing phenylalanine or tryptophan. D genes are given only for firm matches. Size is stated for part of the rows, as once, few or many counts, or as a class when the clone is expanded.

TRBV7-2,-,TRBD1,TRBJ1-4,TGTGCCAGCAGTCGTGGGACAGGGGGCGAAAAACTGTTTTTT,CASSRGTGGEKLFF
TRBV19,-,-,TRBJ2-1,TGTGCCAGTAGTATAGCATCTGTGGATGAGCAGTTCTTC,CASSIASVDEQFF
TRBV24-1,-,-,TRBJ1-2,TGTGCCACCAGTGCCCACCCGACCTCCCCCAACTATGGCTACACCTTC,CATSAHPTSPNYGYTF
TRBV6-5,-,-,TRBJ1-4,TGTGCCAGCAGCCGTGCAGGGGCAACTAATGAAAAACTGTTTTTT,CASSRAGATNEKLFF
TRBV24-1,-,-,TRBJ2-1,TGTGCCACCAGTCATCCCCTTGCCAGCTACAATGAGCAGTTCTTC,CATSHPLASYNEQFF
TRBV5-4,-,-,TRBJ1-1,TGTGCCAGCAGCTTGGCCGGTCGGGCTCGGGGCACTGAAGCTTTCTTT,CASSLAGRARGTEAFF
TRBV3-1/TRBV3-2,-,-,TRBJ2-1,TGTGCCAGCAGCCTAGTCGATGGCACCTACAATGAGCAGTTCTTC,CASSLVDGTYNEQFF
TRBV6-5,-,TRBD2,TRBJ2-5,TGTGCCAGCAGGTGGCGGGGGGGACGCCAAGAGACCCAGTACTTC,CASRWRGGRQETQYF
TRBV18,-,-,TRBJ1-2,TGTGCCAGCTCACCCGCCGTCGCGCAGGGAGGCTACACCTTC,CASSPAVAQGGYTF
TRBV2,-,-,TRBJ2-7,TGTGCCAGCAGCGGGGACATTAACTCCTACGAGCAGTACTTC,CASSGDINSYEQYF
TRBV5-4,-,TRBD1,TRBJ1-4,TGTGCCAGCAGCTTCGACAGGGAGGGGAAACTGTTTTTT,CASSFDREGKLFF
TRBV18,-,-,TRBJ1-3,TGTGCCAGCTCACCCGACAGCGCGGCCTCTGGAAACACCATATATTTT,CASSPDSAASGNTIYF
TRBV19,-,-,TRBJ1-5,TGTGCCAGTACCACCCTGGGGCCCCAGCATTTT,CASTTLGPQHF
TRBV12-5,-,-,TRBJ2-3,TGTGCTAGTGGTTTGGCCCTTCCAGATACGCAGTATTTT,CASGLALPDTQYF
TRBV7-2,-,-,TRBJ2-3,TGTGCCAGCAGCTTAATGGGGCCTCACACAGATACGCAGTATTTT,CASSLMGPHTDTQYF
TRBV6-2/TRBV6-3,-,-,TRBJ1-2,TGTGCCAGCAGCCCCCGTCGCGGGTTTAACTATGGCTACACCTTC,CASSPRRGFNYGYTF
TRBV3-1/TRBV3-2,-,-,TRBJ1-3,TGTGCCAGCAGCACCGGAAGCTCTGGAAACACCATATATTTT,CASSTGSSGNTIYF
TRBV6-5,-,-,TRBJ1-5,TGTGCCAGCAAGGAAACCGGGGCTCCAATGGAGCCCCAGCATTTT,CASKETGAPMEPQHF
TRBV7-8,-,-,TRBJ1-2,TGTGCCAGCAGCGAGACGAGAGGCAGGGCAGGGTATGGCTACACCTTC,CASSETRGRAGYGYTF
TRBV7-2,-,-,TRBJ2-2,TGTGCCAGCAGCTTAGGCTATCTCACCGGGGAGCTGTTTTTT,CASSLGYLTGELFF
TRBV15,-,-,TRBJ1-1,TGTGCCACCAGCAGAGGAAACACTGAAGCTTTCTTT,CATSRGNTEAFF
TRBV5-5,-,-,TRBJ1-6,TGTGCCAGCAGCTGGGGGAAGGGTGAGTCCTATAATTCACCCCTCCACTTT,CASSWGKGESYNSPLHF
TRBV6-5,-,TRBD1,TRBJ2-2,TGTGCCAGCGGGACAGGCGGATGGTCCGGGGAGCTGTTTTTT,CASGTGGWSGELFF
TRBV6-5,-,-,TRBJ1-2,TGTGCCAGCAGTTACGGGACACGCCCTGACTATGGCTACACCTTC,CASSYGTRPDYGYTF
TRBV12-3/TRBV12-4,-,-,TRBJ1-1,TGTGCCAGCGGCAGGGTGAACACTGAAGCTTTCTTT,CASGRVNTEAFF
TRBV7-9,-,-,TRBJ1-3,TGTGCCAGCAGCTTACCTGGAAACACCATATATTTT,CASSLPGNTIYF
TRBV6-4,-,TRBD1,TRBJ2-7,TGTGCCAGCAGTGCCGGGACAGGGTTATTTCCCAACGAGCAGTACTTC,CASSAGTGLFPNEQYF
TRBV4-2,-,TRBD2,TRBJ2-7,TGTGCCAGCAGCCAAGATCTCCACGGGGGTAGCGGGTACTCCTACGAGCAGTACTTC,CASSQDLHGGSGYSYEQYF
TRBV12-3/TRBV12-4,-,-,TRBJ2-1,TGTGCCAGCAGTTTTAACATTGAAGGTTGGGGGTTCTTC,CASSFNIEGWGFF
TRBV18,-,TRBD1,TRBJ2-2,TGTGCCACCTCCAAGGTTGGACAGGGTGCCACCGGGGAGCTGTTTTTT,CATSKVGQGATGELFF
TRBV5-4,-,TRBD2,TRBJ2-5,TGTGCCAGCAGCCGAGGACTAGCGGAGCAAGAGACCCGGTACTTC,CASSRGLAEQETRYF
TRBV4-1,-,-,TRBJ1-4,TGCGCCAGCAGCCAAGTTTTGTTCGTTAATGAAAAACTGTTTTTT,CASSQVLFVNEKLFF
TRBV11-2,-,TRBD1,TRBJ1-2,TGTGCCAGCAACAACGGACAGGGGGCGGGTGGCTACACCTTC,CASNNGQGAGGYTF
TRBV5-4,-,-,TRBJ2-6,TGTGCCAGCAGCCAGGACAGCGGCTCTGGGGCCAACGTCCTGACTTTC,CASSQDSGSGANVLTF
TRBV7-9,-,TRBD1,TRBJ1-1,TGTGCCAGCAGATCCGGGACAGGGGCCGCGCAATGGACTGAAGCTTTCTTT,CASRSGTGAAQWTEAFF
TRBV12-3/TRBV12-4,-,-,TRBJ1-1,TGTGCCAGCAGTCCAAACAGGGTTTCTGAAGCTTTCTTT,CASSPNRVSEAFF
TRBV20-1,-,TRBD2,TRBJ2-3,TGCAGTGCTAGTAACAGCGGGGGGAGAGATACGCAGTATTTT,CSASNSGGRDTQYF
TRBV7-2,-,-,TRBJ1-1,TGTGCCAGCAGCTTCGAAGCGAACACTGAAGCTTTCTTT,CASSFEANTEAFF
TRBV4-3,few,-,TRBJ1-2,TGCGCCAGCAGCCAAGAGACTTGGGGGGGCTACACCTTC,CASSQETWGGYTF
TRBV27,once,-,TRBJ1-5,TGTGCCAGCAGCCGCCCGGGGGTCAATCAGCCCCAGCATTTT,CASSRPGVNQPQHF
TRBV20-1,once,TRBD1,TRBJ1-2,TGCAGTGCTAGTCGGTTCGACAGGGCCTGGGATGGCTACACCTTC,CSASRFDRAWDGYTF
TRBV6-5,-,-,TRBJ2-7,TGTGCCAGCAGTTACTCTGGGGGGCTCTACGAGCAGTACTTC,CASSYSGGLYEQYF
TRBV11-3,-,-,TRBJ2-1,TGTGCCAGCAGCTTAGACCAGGGCGAGCAGTTCTTC,CASSLDQGEQFF
TRBV7-3,once,TRBD1,TRBJ2-2,TGTGCCAGCAGCTTGGGGACAGCGTCTACCGGGGAGCTGTTTTTT,CASSLGTASTGELFF
TRBV4-2,-,TRBD2,TRBJ2-7,TGTGCCAGCAGCCACCTGGCGGGGGTACCGGACTCCTACGAGCAGTACTTC,CASSHLAGVPDSYEQYF
TRBV12-5,-,-,TRBJ1-4,TGTGCTAGTGGACCGGGGTCCGCTAATGAAAAACTGTTTTTT,CASGPGSANEKLFF
TRBV11-2,-,TRBD1,TRBJ1-3,TGTGCCAGCAGCTTATACCCCAGGGGGCTCGGGGACACCATATATTTT,CASSLYPRGLGDTIYF
TRBV15,-,-,TRBJ2-1,TGTGCCACCAGCGCATCCCGGTCGGGGGGCTTTCAATTCTTC,CATSASRSGGFQFF
TRBV2,-,-,TRBJ2-7,TGTGCCAGCAGTCCTTATACCTACGAGCAGTACTTC,CASSPYTYEQYF
TRBV5-1,-,TRBD2,TRBJ2-7,TGCGCCAGCAGCCCCCTGAGCGGGGGTTACGAGCAGTACTTC,CASSPLSGGYEQYF
TRBV2,-,TRBD2,TRBJ2-3,TGTGCCGAGGGTAGCGGGGCGCCGAACACAGATACGCAGTATTTT,CAEGSGAPNTDTQYF
TRBV28,-,-,TRBJ1-5,TGTGCCAGCAGTTTATTCGGGGGCAATAGCAATCAGCCCCAGCATTTT,CASSLFGGNSNQPQHF
TRBV9,-,-,TRBJ2-2,TGTGCCAGCAGCGTAGGACTAGAGGGCGGGGAGCTGTTTTTT,CASSVGLEGGELFF
TRBV24-1,-,TRBD1,TRBJ2-1,TGTGCCACCAGCTCCGGGACAGGGGCGGTCAATGAGCAGTTCTTC,CATSSGTGAVNEQFF
TRBV27,few,-,TRBJ2-7,TGTGCCAGCAGCCTCAGTGGGCTGGAGCGGTCCTACGAGCAGTACTTC,CASSLSGLERSYEQYF
TRBV7-8,-,TRBD2,TRBJ2-3,TGTGCCAGCAGGAATCTAGCGGAGCGCACAGATACGCAGTATTTT,CASRNLAERTDTQYF
TRBV5-1,-,-,TRBJ2-7,TGCGCCAGCAGCCCAGGGACAATCGGCGAGCAGTACTTC,CASSPGTIGEQYF